The 27 T cell receptor beta chains below were found in one sample sequenced in a study of blood T cell repertoires in COVID-19. The repertoire was sequenced with immunoSEQ multiplex PCR; TCRdb's copy has only in-frame clones and lacks some. Seen here are 350,000 to 450,000 clones, around 87% observed once, and the top ten hold approximately 1.9%. Material: PBMCs or T cells enriched from blood (not recorded which). The source is a man in his forties in a cohort exposed to, infected with or recovered from COVID-19 (not recorded which).

V is TRBV6-5 and J is TRBJ2-5, with TRBD1 as a possible D gene (6 bases). The V and J ends lost 2 bases and 5 bases respectively, with 15 bases between them. Per germline, CDR1 MNHEY and CDR2 SVGAGI. This CDR3 has 15 amino acids. CDR3 coding DNA: TGTGCCAGCAGTTACCGCCCAGGGGATTTTGAGACCCAGTACTTC. It is translated as CASSYRPGDFETQYF.

In DNA, the CDR3 is TGCGCCAGCAGCTTCCGTTACTCTGGGGCCAACGTCCTGACTTTC. It is translated as CASSFRYSGANVLTF. The gene calls are TRBV5-1 and TRBJ2-6; D call uncertain. With 2 bases removed from V and 0 bases from J, the gap between germline ends came to 6 bases. The CDR3 extends over 15 amino acids. CDR1 is SGHRS and CDR2 is YFSETQ in the germline V gene.

The V gene is TRBV27, the J gene TRBJ1-1, with 8 bases aligning to TRBD1. Germline V gene lookup returns CDR1 MNHEY and CDR2 SMNVEV (reference sequence). This CDR3 has 13 residues. V shed 9 bases and J 10 bases; nucleotides not matched to a gene: 13. CDR3 sequence: CASWTGRGMGAFF. The CDR3 bases are TGTGCCAGTTGGACAGGGCGAGGCATGGGAGCTTTCTTT.

The chain is built from TRBV28 and TRBJ1-6; 7 positions agree with TRBD1. V shed 4 bases and J 0 bases; nucleotides not matched to a gene: 15. From germline, CDR1 is MDHEN and CDR2 SYDVKM. The CDR3 contains 20 residues. The CDR3 region has the DNA TGTGCCAGCAGTTCCCCCGGGACAGCTAGAACTAGCTCCTATAATTCACCCCTCCACTTT. Protein: CASSSPGTARTSSYNSPLHF.

The chain has TRBV5-1 and TRBJ2-7; D perhaps matches TRBD1 (5 bases). CDR1 and CDR2 from the germline V gene are SGHRS and YFSETQ. Trimming removed 0 bases from V and 0 bases from J, with 10 bases in between. The CDR3 extends over 15 amino acids. CDR3 protein: CASSLDGQSSYEQYF. The CDR3 DNA reads as TGCGCCAGCAGCTTGGACGGACAAAGCTCCTACGAGCAGTACTTC. The full variable domain, completed using reference TRBV5-1 and TRBJ2-7, is KAGVTQTPRYLIKTRGQQVTLSCSPISGHRSVSWYQQTPGQGLQFLFEYFSETQRNKGNFPGRFSGRQFSNSRSEMNVSTLELGDSALYLCASSLDGQSSYEQYFGPGTRLTVT.

The chain carries TRBV5-1 and TRBJ1-1; TRBD1 aligns across 7 bases. V lost 6 bases, J lost 1 base, and 6 bases stayed unmatched. The germline CDR1 and CDR2 sequences are SGHRS and YFSETQ. The CDR3 sequence is 14 residues long. Here the CDR3 DNA reads TGCGCCAGCACAAAAGGGACAGAGAACACTGAAGCTTTCTTT. Its protein product is CASTKGTENTEAFF.

The sample holds a few counts of this clone. This rearrangement joins TRBV4-1 to TRBJ2-2, with 9 positions matching TRBD2. The CDR3 runs 16 residues. Germline CDR1 MGHRA, CDR2 YSYEKL. Unmatched junction bases numbered 7, after V lost 4 bases and J lost 4 bases. The chain's CDR3 is CASSLIRTSVTGELFF. The DNA for the CDR3 is TGCGCCAGCAGCCTCATAAGGACTAGCGTCACCGGGGAGCTGTTTTTT.

The chain links TRBV5-8 to TRBJ2-3; 9 nucleotides line up with TRBD2. Germline V gene lookup returns CDR1 SGHTS and CDR2 YDEGEE. The CDR3 covers 15 residues. The V and J ends lost 0 bases and 2 bases, in that order; junction bases with no gene match: 1. The CDR3 reads CASSLASGNTDTQYF. The CDR3 region has the DNA TGTGCCAGCAGCTTGGCTAGCGGGAACACAGATACGCAGTATTTT.

In this sample, this clone turned up once. The V call is TRBV19, the J call TRBJ1-2; possibly TRBD1 for D (6 bases). Trimming took off 3 bases at V and 0 bases at J, with 14 bases between the two ends. Per germline, CDR1 LNHDA and CDR2 SQIVND (reference sequence). This CDR3 has 16 residues. The CDR3 bases are TGTGCCAGTAGTATGGGGGCCGGACCGTCTAACTATGGCTACACCTTC. It yields the protein CASSMGAGPSNYGYTF. Drawing the rest from reference TRBV19 and TRBJ1-2, the complete variable domain is DGGITQSPKYLFRKEGQNVTLSCEQNLNHDAMYWYRQDPGQGLRLIYYSQIVNDFQKGDIAEGYSVSREKKESFPLTVTSAQKNPTAFYLCASSMGAGPSNYGYTFGSGTRLTVV.

The chain recombines TRBV6-5 with TRBJ1-2; no reliable D call. The germline CDR1 and CDR2 sequences are MNHEY and SVGAGI. V was cut by 8 bases and J by 5 bases, with 12 bases left in between. The CDR3 has 12 residues. The CDR3: CASRRTDYGYTF. CDR3 in DNA: TGTGCCAGCCGGCGAACAGATTATGGCTACACCTTC.

The chain recombines TRBV5-1 with TRBJ2-1; 11 nucleotides align to TRBD2. This CDR3 is built from 17 residues. Per germline, CDR1 SGHRS and CDR2 YFSETQ. Trimming removed 3 bases from V and 8 bases from J; junction bases left unmatched: 13. The chain's CDR3 is CASSWGPTSGRWDEQFF. CDR3 nucleotide sequence: TGCGCCAGCAGCTGGGGCCCCACTAGCGGGAGATGGGATGAGCAGTTCTTC.

The gene calls are TRBV21-1 and TRBJ2-2; the listed D gene, TRBD2, was not tested against the DNA. TRBV21-1 is tagged as a pseudogene. CDR3 length: 15 residues. CDR3: CASSKGNSGGGELFF. The CDR3 DNA is TGTGCCAGCAGCAAGGGGAATAGCGGGGGCGGGGAGCTGTTTTTT.

V and J are TRBV7-3 and TRBJ2-1; 14 bases fit TRBD2. The CDR3 is 16 residues long. Germline V lookup: CDR1 SGHTA, CDR2 FQGTGA. J was trimmed by 11 bases and V by 5 bases; bases with no gene match: 11. CDR3 coding DNA: TGTGCCAGCAGCCAATTAGGGGGACTAGCGGGAGATAAGCAGTTCTTC. It codes for CASSQLGGLAGDKQFF.

V usage is TRBV2 and J usage is TRBJ2-3; 7 bases are a match to TRBD2. Germline CDR1 reads SNHLY; CDR2 reads FYNNEI. With V trimmed by 4 bases and J by 2 bases, 6 bases remained unmatched. The CDR3 length is 15 residues. The CDR3 region has the DNA TGTGCCAGCAGTGGGGCTAGCGGAAACACAGATACGCAGTATTTT. Its protein product is CASSGASGNTDTQYF.

The V gene is TRBV15, the J gene TRBJ2-7, with 7 bases matching TRBD1. The CDR3 covers 15 residues. Germline V gene sequence: CDR1 LNHNV, CDR2 YYDKDF (reference sequence). V lost 1 base to trimming and J lost 3 bases; unmatched junction nucleotides: 6. CDR3 bases: TGTGCCACCAGCAGAGTTGGGACAGTTCTCTACGAGCAGTACTTC. Its translation: CATSRVGTVLYEQYF.

This chain joins TRBV5-1 and TRBJ2-2, with D possibly TRBD2 on 5 matching bases. This CDR3 region has 17 residues. The germline V and J ends were trimmed by 0 bases and 0 bases, with 12 bases remaining between them. Germline CDR1 SGHRS, CDR2 YFSETQ. CDR3 loop: CASSLVPTIPNTGELFF. As DNA, the CDR3 is TGCGCCAGCAGCTTGGTCCCGACTATCCCGAACACCGGGGAGCTGTTTTTT.

J is TRBJ2-7 and V is TRBV5-1; tentatively, D is TRBD2 (5 bases). The CDR3 totals 15 residues. Trimming took 4 bases from V and 7 from J, leaving 21 bases between them. Germline V gene data show CDR1 as SGHRS and CDR2 as YFSETQ. DNA for the CDR3: TGCGCCAGCAGCCCCGGCGCCGGACTGACGAAGGAGCAGTACTTC. Translating gives CASSPGAGLTKEQYF.

The chain combines TRBV3-1 (or the pseudogene TRBV3-2) with TRBJ2-1; 7 bases fit TRBD2. This CDR3 has 13 residues. Germline CDR1 and CDR2: LGHDT and YNNKEL (reference sequence). J was trimmed by 4 bases and V by 7 bases; bases with no gene match: 4. The CDR3 loop reads CASTGSGYNEQFF. Written as DNA, the CDR3 is TGTGCCAGCACCGGTAGCGGGTACAATGAGCAGTTCTTC.

The CDR3 region is CATSSTGTGQYEQYF. CDR3 coding DNA: TGTGCCACCAGCAGCACCGGGACAGGGCAGTACGAGCAGTACTTC. The rearrangement uses TRBV15 and TRBJ2-7; 9 bases map to TRBD1. The CDR3 has 15 residues. CDR1 is LNHNV, CDR2 YYDKDF, per germline (reference sequence). Unmatched junction bases numbered 7, after V lost 3 bases and J lost 4 bases. The full variable domain, with the rest looked up from reference TRBV15 and TRBJ2-7, is DAMVIQNPRYQVTQFGKPVTLSCSQTLNHNVMYWYQQKSSQAPKLLFHYYDKDFNNEADTPDNFQSRRPNTSFCFLDIRSPGLGDTAMYLCATSSTGTGQYEQYFGPGTRLTVT.

This clone was counted between two and nine times. The V call is TRBV5-6, the J call TRBJ2-5, with 9 bases that match TRBD1. CDR1 and CDR2 from the germline V gene are SGHDT and YYEEEE. The CDR3 has 15 amino acids. Trimming cost V 4 bases and J 3 bases; bases outside gene matches: 7. In nucleotides, the CDR3 is TGTGCCAGCAGCCCCACCGGGACAGGGAAAGAGACCCAGTACTTC. As protein: CASSPTGTGKETQYF.

The V call is TRBV5-1, the J call TRBJ1-5; TRBD1 matches 7 bases. There are 18 residues in the CDR3. From germline, CDR1 is SGHRS and CDR2 YFSETQ. J gave up 4 bases and V 1 base, and 14 bases lay outside the gene matches. The CDR3 loop reads CASSLTAGGTGSNQPQHF. The CDR3 DNA follows: TGCGCCAGCAGCTTGACCGCAGGGGGGACGGGATCGAATCAGCCCCAGCATTTT.

This clone appeared once. The rearrangement joins TRBV4-1 to TRBJ2-1, with D possibly TRBD2 on 7 matching bases. V was trimmed by 3 bases and J by 9 bases, leaving 15 bases between them. In germline, CDR1 is MGHRA, CDR2 YSYEKL. This CDR3 spans 14 amino acids. In DNA form, the CDR3 reads TGCGCCAGCAGCCACACAGGACTAGGGGGTGAGCAGTTCTTC. This translates into CASSHTGLGGEQFF.

V gene TRBV6-5 combines with J gene TRBJ2-1, with D possibly being TRBD1 (5 bases). CDR1 and CDR2 from the germline V gene are MNHEY and SVGAGI. The V and J ends lost 4 bases and 4 bases respectively, with 11 bases between them. The CDR3 runs 14 residues. In DNA form, the CDR3 reads TGTGCCAGCAGTTTCCGGACAAAATACAATGAGCAGTTCTTC. Residues: CASSFRTKYNEQFF.

The genes are TRBV6-4 and TRBJ2-1; 8 nucleotides match TRBD2. The CDR3 runs to 15 residues. Germline CDR1 is MRHNA and CDR2 is SNTAGT. The ends lost 3 bases at V and 4 bases at J; junction bases unmatched: 5. The CDR3 nucleotides are TGTGCCAGCAGTGAGGAAACTAGCGGTTACAATGAGCAGTTCTTC. It specifies CASSEETSGYNEQFF.

The rearrangement joins TRBV4-2 to TRBJ2-3, with TRBD2 matching over 7 bases. Germline V gene sequence: CDR1 LGHNA, CDR2 YNFKEQ. V lost 4 bases and J lost 1; bases outside the gene matches: 8. This CDR3 has 16 residues. The CDR3 DNA reads TGTGCCAGCAGCCGGTCGGTCCGGGAGGGCACAGATACGCAGTATTTT. This sequence encodes CASSRSVREGTDTQYF.

The genes are TRBV24-1 and TRBJ2-7; D possibly corresponds to TRBD1 (5 bases). CDR1 and CDR2 (germline): KGHDR, SFDVKD. With 9 bases removed from V and 3 bases from J, the gap between germline ends came to 17 bases. The CDR3 is 14 residues long. CDR3 sequence reads: CATRATEPFYEQYF. Here the CDR3 DNA reads TGTGCCACCCGCGCGACAGAGCCTTTCTACGAGCAGTACTTC.

V usage is TRBV5-1 and J usage is TRBJ2-5, with D perhaps TRBD1 (6 bases). Trimming removed 5 bases at V and 0 bases at J, with 8 bases between. Germline CDR1 is SGHRS and CDR2 is YFSETQ. The length of the CDR3 is 13 residues. CDR3: CASRGHDQETQYF. DNA of the CDR3: TGCGCCAGCAGGGGACATGACCAAGAGACCCAGTACTTC.